A selection of T cell receptor beta chains follows, all from one sample in a study of blood T cell repertoires in COVID-19. Repertoires were generated with immunoSEQ multiplex PCR, while TCRdb's copy carries only in-frame clones and drops some. The table lists fewer than 250,000 clones, about 76% of them singletons. Sequences were obtained from PBMCs or T cells enriched from blood (not recorded which). These receptors all stem from a woman between 50 and 59 years old with acute COVID-19. Both conserved end residues are part of each CDR3. D genes are given only for firm matches.

J,V,D,CDR3
TRBJ2-3,TRBV4-3,TRBD2,CASSPTSGGANTQYF
TRBJ1-1,TRBV3-1/TRBV3-2,TRBD1,CASSQLLGQGDTEAFF
TRBJ1-4,TRBV3-1/TRBV3-2,TRBD1,CASSQTGGDEKLFF
TRBJ2-5,TRBV28,TRBD2,CASSLTSGDGETQYF
TRBJ1-5,TRBV27,NA,CASRPMGDDNQPQHF
TRBJ2-2,TRBV5-1,NA,CASSSGELNTGELFF
TRBJ2-1,TRBV6-2/TRBV6-3,TRBD2,CASSLGRTSGNEQFF
TRBJ2-7,TRBV29-1,TRBD1,CSVEDRGTGGEQYF
TRBJ2-7,TRBV19,TRBD1,CASSIDGQGTRNEQYF
TRBJ1-6,TRBV19,TRBD1,CASSTLTGGESPLHF
TRBJ2-7,TRBV27,TRBD2,CASSLKGTSGVSYEQYF
TRBJ2-5,TRBV5-1,NA,CASSLVRQETQYF
TRBJ2-1,TRBV19,TRBD2,CASSSGTRGSYNEQFF
TRBJ2-7,TRBV30,TRBD1,CAWGRQGAGEQYF
TRBJ2-7,TRBV11-3,NA,CASSLDWGGGSYEQYF
TRBJ1-6,TRBV21-1,NA,CASSKEGQYNSPLHF
TRBJ2-7,TRBV7-2,TRBD2,CASSSPGLAGGQGRQYF
TRBJ2-2,TRBV19,TRBD1,CASSAGTANDGELFF
TRBJ1-2,TRBV19,NA,CASSSGGYGYTF
TRBJ2-2,TRBV5-1,NA,CASSPNEEELFF
TRBJ2-7,TRBV29-1,TRBD1,CSVGDSYEQYF
TRBJ2-6,TRBV28,NA,CASSLPLVRVSGKVNVLTF
TRBJ1-6,TRBV2,NA,CASSFEATYNSPLHF
TRBJ1-5,TRBV11-2,NA,CASSLGRRQPQHF
TRBJ1-1,TRBV7-2,NA,CASSLGGRMNTEAFF
TRBJ1-5,TRBV19,NA,CASSVPGLYNQPQHF
TRBJ2-3,TRBV5-1,TRBD2,CASSSTSGGYPDTQYF
TRBJ2-1,TRBV5-4,TRBD2,CASSHLLAENNEQFF
TRBJ2-7,TRBV5-1,NA,CASSFGGTGAYEQYF
TRBJ1-2,TRBV9,TRBD1,CASSAHTGGPYGYTF
TRBJ1-2,TRBV9,NA,CASQGRRGESNYGYTF
TRBJ1-4,TRBV3-1/TRBV3-2,NA,CASSLGSGYSNEKLFF
TRBJ2-7,TRBV18,TRBD2,CASRGTSYEQYF
TRBJ1-3,TRBV5-3,NA,CARSSGGQLSGNTIYF
TRBJ2-2,TRBV28,NA,CASSPRQNTGELFF
TRBJ2-1,TRBV9,NA,CASSVVPAGRDEQFF
TRBJ2-1,TRBV4-3,TRBD2,CASSQDRLGSGRRVEQFF
TRBJ2-5,TRBV7-2,NA,CASSLVRGTETQYF